These 23 T cell receptor beta chains were sequenced from one sample in a study of blood T cell repertoires in COVID-19. This table comes from immunoSEQ multiplex PCR, and its TCRdb copy is limited to in-frame clones, with some not included. The profile shows some 310,000 clones, around nine tenths of them singletons. Material: peripheral blood. The receptors shown here come from a man in his forties or fifties with active or convalescent COVID-19.

This chain links TRBV18 with TRBJ1-2, with 7 bases fitting TRBD1. This CDR3 spans 13 amino acids. The J segment lost 4 bases and the V segment lost 6 bases, leaving 5 bases of the junction unmatched. CDR1 is KGHSH and CDR2 is LQKENI in the germline V gene. The CDR3 DNA reads TGTGCCAGCTCGGCCGGGACAGTCTATGGCTACACCTTC. Translation gives CASSAGTVYGYTF.

CDR3: CASSQEGIAGGPQYF. The CDR3 region has the DNA TGTGCCAGCAGCCAAGAGGGTATAGCGGGGGGCCCCCAGTACTTC. V is TRBV3-1 (or the pseudogene TRBV3-2) and J is TRBJ2-5; 10 bases are a match to TRBD2. Germline values: CDR1 LGHDT, CDR2 YNNKEL (reference sequence). The CDR3 covers 15 residues. V gave up 0 bases and J gave up 9 bases; unmatched junction bases: 7.

The chain has TRBV5-1 and TRBJ1-2; TRBD1 agrees at 8 bases. V shed 2 bases, J shed 2 bases, and the junction held 2 bases outside the gene matches. Germline values: CDR1 SGHRS, CDR2 YFSETQ. The CDR3 extends over 14 amino acids. The CDR3: CASSFSGGNYGYTF. The CDR3 DNA sequence: TGCGCCAGCAGCTTCTCAGGGGGCAACTATGGCTACACCTTC.

The count of this clone is one. The CDR3 loop is CASSPRTSGHTGELFF. CDR3 nucleotide sequence: TGTGCCAGCAGTCCTCGGACTAGCGGACACACCGGGGAGCTGTTTTTT. The chain recombines TRBV28 with TRBJ2-2; the match to TRBD2 covers 10 bases. CDR1 and CDR2 (germline): MDHEN, SYDVKM. V lost 5 bases to trimming and J lost 3 bases; unmatched junction nucleotides: 6. The CDR3 runs 16 residues.

The J gene is TRBJ1-4, the V gene TRBV14, with a tentative D call TRBD1 (5 bases). Trimming removed 6 bases from V and 8 bases from J, with 10 bases in between. Germline CDR1 SGHDN, CDR2 FVKESK. The CDR3 has 12 residues. The CDR3 sequence is CASSPDTEKLFF. CDR3 DNA sequence: TGTGCCAGCAGTCCGGACACCGAAAAACTGTTTTTT.

The genes are TRBV29-1 and TRBJ2-3, with 7 bases identical to TRBD1. The CDR3 has 14 residues. The V gene's germline CDR1 is SQVTM and CDR2 ANQGSEA. With V trimmed by 2 bases and J by 1 base, 3 bases remained unmatched. CDR3 sequence reads: CSVETGDGTDTQYF. The CDR3 coding sequence is TGCAGCGTTGAAACAGGGGACGGCACAGATACGCAGTATTTT.

This sequence joins TRBV7-3 and TRBJ2-1, with a tentative D call TRBD1 (6 bases). The CDR3 loop spans 15 amino acids. Per germline, CDR1 SGHTA and CDR2 FQGTGA. Trimming pared 2 bases from V and 6 bases from J, leaving 14 bases between. CDR3 protein: CASSLWARGGNEQFF. The CDR3 bases are TGTGCCAGCAGCTTATGGGCTAGAGGGGGCAATGAGCAGTTCTTC.

This clone appeared once. The chain employs TRBV6-2 or TRBV6-3 and TRBJ2-5; D is perhaps TRBD2 (6 bases). The length of the CDR3 is 15 residues. V lost 3 bases, J lost 3 bases, and 14 bases lay in between. Germline V gene data show CDR1 as MNHEY and CDR2 as SVGEGT. For the CDR3, the DNA is TGTGCCAGCAGTTATGGAGGGAACAGAGAAGAGACCCAGTACTTC. Translating gives CASSYGGNREETQYF.

The rearrangement uses TRBV4-3 and TRBJ1-4; the match to TRBD1 covers 8 bases. This CDR3 comprises 13 residues. Germline loops: CDR1 LGHNA, CDR2 YSLEER. V trimming: 7 bases; J trimming: 6 bases; junction bases outside the gene matches: 4. DNA of the CDR3: TGCGCCAGCAACCCGGGACAGGATGAAAAACTGTTTTTT. This gives the protein CASNPGQDEKLFF.

The chain carries TRBV13 and TRBJ2-6; a weak D match, TRBD1 (5 bases). This CDR3 has 15 amino acids. V was cut by 5 bases and J by 0 bases, with 8 bases left in between. CDR1 is PRHDT and CDR2 is FYEKMQ in the germline V gene (reference sequence). The CDR3 nucleotides read TGTGCCAGCAGCCGTAGGGGCTCTGGGGCCAACGTCCTGACTTTC. Protein product: CASSRRGSGANVLTF. Full variable domain (remainder filled in from reference TRBV13 and TRBJ2-6): AAGVIQSPRHLIKEKRETATLKCYPIPRHDTVYWYQQGPGQDPQFLISFYEKMQSDKGSIPDRFSAQQFSDYHSELNMSSLELGDSALYFCASSRRGSGANVLTFGAGSRLTVL.

The chain employs TRBV28 and TRBJ1-6; 8 nucleotides line up with TRBD1. J lost 7 bases, V lost 6 bases, and 14 bases had no gene match. This CDR3 region has 17 residues. In germline, CDR1 is MDHEN, CDR2 SYDVKM. The CDR3 sequence is CASSRTGRLILNSPLHF. The CDR3 DNA sequence: TGTGCCAGCAGCAGGACAGGGCGCCTCATTTTGAATTCACCCCTCCACTTT.

The chain links TRBV27 to TRBJ1-1, with 10 bases identical to TRBD1. This CDR3 comprises 13 residues. In germline, CDR1 is MNHEY, CDR2 SMNVEV (reference sequence). Trimming took 4 bases from V and 7 from J; bases not matched to a gene: 3. CDR3 residues: CASSSGQGFEAFF. In DNA, the CDR3 is TGTGCCAGCAGTTCGGGACAGGGGTTTGAAGCTTTCTTT.

The chain combines TRBV2 with TRBJ2-3; TRBD1 might be the D (5 bases). This CDR3 region has 12 residues. Germline lookup yields CDR1 SNHLY and CDR2 FYNNEI. Trimming pared 6 bases from V and 4 bases from J, leaving 8 bases between. CDR3 nucleotide sequence: TGTGCCAGCAGACCAGGGTCAGATACGCAGTATTTT. Protein sequence: CASRPGSDTQYF.

The V gene is TRBV9, the J gene TRBJ2-2; no clear D gene. The CDR3 totals 12 residues. Trimming shortened V by 0 bases and J by 7 bases, and 4 bases separated the two germline ends. Germline V gene lookup returns CDR1 SGDLS and CDR2 YYNGEE. The CDR3 region has the DNA TGTGCCAGCAGCGTAGCAGGCGGGGAGCTGTTTTTT. Translation gives CASSVAGGELFF.

As for this clone: This specimen includes other DNA sequences encoding the same CDR3. The chain carries TRBV2 and TRBJ2-3; 8 bases map to TRBD2. CDR1 is SNHLY, CDR2 FYNNEI, per germline. The CDR3 loop spans 14 amino acids. The V segment lost 6 bases and the J segment 0 bases; nucleotides outside the gene matches: 2. The CDR3 sequence: CASSRGGSTDTQYF. The CDR3 bases are TGTGCCAGCAGCCGGGGGGGAAGCACAGATACGCAGTATTTT. Full variable domain (rest looked up from reference TRBV2 and TRBJ2-3): EPEVTQTPSHQVTQMGQEVILRCVPISNHLYFYWYRQILGQKVEFLVSFYNNEISEKSEIFDDQFSVERPDGSNFTLKIRSTKLEDSAMYFCASSRGGSTDTQYFGPGTRLTVL.

The V call is TRBV2, the J call TRBJ2-7; D is perhaps TRBD2 (6 bases). Germline V gives CDR1 SNHLY, CDR2 FYNNEI. The V end lost 0 bases, the J end lost 0 bases, and 15 bases lay between the germline ends. CDR3 size: 17 residues. The DNA of the CDR3 is TGTGCCAGCAGTGAAGCTAGACGGGCTAGCGCCTCCTACGAGCAGTACTTC. It codes for CASSEARRASASYEQYF.

The rearrangement links TRBV2 to TRBJ1-5, with D uncertain. The CDR3 length is 13 residues. Germline V gene data show CDR1 as SNHLY and CDR2 as FYNNEI. Trimming removed 4 bases at V and 4 bases at J, with 8 bases between. The CDR3 sequence: CASSGESNQPQHF. In DNA form, the CDR3 reads TGTGCCAGCAGTGGGGAGTCAAATCAGCCCCAGCATTTT.

The chain employs TRBV19 and TRBJ1-5, with D uncertain. Germline V gene sequence: CDR1 LNHDA, CDR2 SQIVND (reference sequence). Trimming left V 5 bases short and J 1 base short, with 15 bases between. This CDR3 has 16 residues. CDR3 bases: TGTGCCAGTAGTCAATCTTGGCCTGTCAGCAATCAGCCCCAGCATTTT. As protein: CASSQSWPVSNQPQHF.

The chain couples TRBV5-6 to TRBJ1-2; D call uncertain. V dropped 4 bases and J dropped 4 bases, with 14 bases sitting between them. The CDR3 totals 14 residues. Looked up from germline, CDR1 is SGHDT and CDR2 is YYEEEE. CDR3: CASSRPAGFYGYTF. For the CDR3, the DNA is TGTGCCAGCAGCCGCCCGGCAGGCTTCTATGGCTACACCTTC.

CDR3 in DNA: TGTGCCAGCAGTCGACAGTCAACTAATGAAAAACTGTTTTTT. Its protein is CASSRQSTNEKLFF. The rearrangement links TRBV2 to TRBJ1-4; D is perhaps TRBD1 (5 bases). V was pared by 5 bases and J by 0 bases, with 7 bases between. This CDR3 spans 14 amino acids. Germline V gene lookup returns CDR1 SNHLY and CDR2 FYNNEI.

The chain uses TRBV2 and TRBJ2-4, with D tentatively TRBD2 (6 bases). The CDR3 has 13 amino acids. Trimming took off 1 base at V and 11 bases at J, with 12 bases between the two ends. Germline V lookup: CDR1 SNHLY, CDR2 FYNNEI. CDR3 residues: CASSEVDRDFQYF. The CDR3 region has the DNA TGTGCCAGCAGTGAAGTGGACCGGGACTTTCAGTACTTC.

This clone has just a few counts. The chain links TRBV6-5 to TRBJ1-6, with D tentatively TRBD1 (5 bases). This CDR3 comprises 14 residues. Germline assignment: CDR1 MNHEY and CDR2 SVGAGI. Trimming stripped 8 bases from V and 5 bases from J, with 13 bases between. This CDR3 is CASLRQGNNSPLHF. DNA of the CDR3: TGTGCCAGCCTCAGGCAGGGCAATAATTCACCCCTCCACTTT.

This chain links TRBV6-6 with TRBJ1-1; 10 positions agree with TRBD1. Trimming cost V 7 bases and J 2 bases; bases outside gene matches: 4. Germline loops: CDR1 MNHNY, CDR2 SVGAGI (reference sequence). This CDR3 is built from 14 residues. CDR3 nucleotides: TGTGCCAGCACCCCGACAGGGGGCAACACTGAAGCTTTCTTT. This codes for CASTPTGGNTEAFF.